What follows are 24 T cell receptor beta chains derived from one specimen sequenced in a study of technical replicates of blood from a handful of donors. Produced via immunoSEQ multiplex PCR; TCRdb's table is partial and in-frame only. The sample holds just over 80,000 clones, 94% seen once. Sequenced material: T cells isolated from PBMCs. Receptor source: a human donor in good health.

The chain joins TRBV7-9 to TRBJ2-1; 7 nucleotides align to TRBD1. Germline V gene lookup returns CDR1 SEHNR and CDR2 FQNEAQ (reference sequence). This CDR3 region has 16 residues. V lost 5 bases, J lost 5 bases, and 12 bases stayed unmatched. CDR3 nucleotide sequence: TGTGCCAGCAGCGACCCCCGGGACAGACCCCACAATGAGCAGTTCTTC. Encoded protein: CASSDPRDRPHNEQFF.

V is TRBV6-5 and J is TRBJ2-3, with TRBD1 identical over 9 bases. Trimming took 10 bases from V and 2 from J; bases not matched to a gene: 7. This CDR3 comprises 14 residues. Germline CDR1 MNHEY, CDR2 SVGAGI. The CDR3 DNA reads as TGTGCCACCCGACAGGGGGGACCCACAGATACGCAGTATTTT. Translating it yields CATRQGGPTDTQYF.

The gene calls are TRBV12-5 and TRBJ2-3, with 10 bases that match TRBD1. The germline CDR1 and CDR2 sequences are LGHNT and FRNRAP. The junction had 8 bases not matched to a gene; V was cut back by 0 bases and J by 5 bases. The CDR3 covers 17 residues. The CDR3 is CASGLVVKTGGKDTQYF. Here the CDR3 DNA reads TGTGCTAGTGGTTTGGTAGTTAAGACAGGGGGCAAAGATACGCAGTATTTT.

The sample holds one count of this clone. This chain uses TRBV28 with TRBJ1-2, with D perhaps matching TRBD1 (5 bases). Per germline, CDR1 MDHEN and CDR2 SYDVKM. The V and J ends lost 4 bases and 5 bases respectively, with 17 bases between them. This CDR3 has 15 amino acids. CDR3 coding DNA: TGTGCCAGCAGTTACCCCCGGGCAGGGATATATGGCTACACCTTC. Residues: CASSYPRAGIYGYTF.

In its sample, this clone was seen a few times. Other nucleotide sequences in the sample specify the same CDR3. The CDR3 loop reads CASSLAGTNEKLFF. For the CDR3, the DNA is TGCGCCAGCAGCTTGGCAGGAACTAATGAAAAACTGTTTTTT. The V and J genes are TRBV5-1 and TRBJ1-4, with D uncertain. V was cut by 0 bases and J by 1 base, with 4 bases left in between. This CDR3 contains 14 residues. Germline CDR1 is SGHRS and CDR2 is YFSETQ.

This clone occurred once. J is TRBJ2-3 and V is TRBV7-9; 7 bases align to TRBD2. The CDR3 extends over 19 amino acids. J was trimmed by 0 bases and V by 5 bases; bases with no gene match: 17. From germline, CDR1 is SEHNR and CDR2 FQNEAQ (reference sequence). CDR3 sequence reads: CASSQYKPTSVSSTDTQYF. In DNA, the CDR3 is TGTGCCAGCAGCCAGTACAAACCTACTAGCGTCTCTAGCACAGATACGCAGTATTTT.

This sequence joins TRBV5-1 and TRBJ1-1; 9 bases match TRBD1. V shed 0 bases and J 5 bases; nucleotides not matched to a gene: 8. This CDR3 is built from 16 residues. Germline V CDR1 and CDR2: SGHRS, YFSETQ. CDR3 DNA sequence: TGCGCCAGCAGCTTGGGGTTAGGACAGGGGATGACTGAAGCTTTCTTT. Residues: CASSLGLGQGMTEAFF.

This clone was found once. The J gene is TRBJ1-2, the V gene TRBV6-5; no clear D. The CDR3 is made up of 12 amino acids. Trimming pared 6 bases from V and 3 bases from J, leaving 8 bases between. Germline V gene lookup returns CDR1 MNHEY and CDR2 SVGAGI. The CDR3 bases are TGTGCCAGCAGCCGGCTAGACTATGGCTACACCTTC. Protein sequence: CASSRLDYGYTF.

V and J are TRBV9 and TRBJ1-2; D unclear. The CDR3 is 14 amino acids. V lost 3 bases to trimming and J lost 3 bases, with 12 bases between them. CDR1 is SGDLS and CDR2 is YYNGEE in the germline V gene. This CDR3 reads CASSARTGDYGYTF. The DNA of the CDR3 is TGTGCCAGCAGCGCGAGAACCGGGGACTATGGCTACACCTTC.

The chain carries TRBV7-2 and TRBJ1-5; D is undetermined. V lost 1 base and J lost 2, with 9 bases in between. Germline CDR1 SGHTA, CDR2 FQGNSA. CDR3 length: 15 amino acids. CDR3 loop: CASSLGWAGNQPQHF. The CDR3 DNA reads TGTGCCAGCAGCTTAGGGTGGGCCGGCAATCAGCCCCAGCATTTT. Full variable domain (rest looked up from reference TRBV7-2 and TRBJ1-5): GAGVSQSPSNKVTEKGKDVELRCDPISGHTALYWYRQSLGQGLEFLIYFQGNSAPDKSGLPSDRFSAERTGGSVSTLTIQRTQQEDSAVYLCASSLGWAGNQPQHFGDGTRLSIL.

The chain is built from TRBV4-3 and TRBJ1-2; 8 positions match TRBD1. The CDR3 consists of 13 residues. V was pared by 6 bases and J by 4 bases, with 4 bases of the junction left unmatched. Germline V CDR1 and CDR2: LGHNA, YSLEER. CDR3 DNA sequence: TGCGCCAGCAGTTTCGGACAGGGCTATGGCTACACCTTC. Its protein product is CASSFGQGYGYTF.

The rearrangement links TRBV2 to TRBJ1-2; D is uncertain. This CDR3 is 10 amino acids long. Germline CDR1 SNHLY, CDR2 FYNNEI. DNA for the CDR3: TGTCGACTAGGCGGAAAGGGCTACACCTTC. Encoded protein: CRLGGKGYTF.

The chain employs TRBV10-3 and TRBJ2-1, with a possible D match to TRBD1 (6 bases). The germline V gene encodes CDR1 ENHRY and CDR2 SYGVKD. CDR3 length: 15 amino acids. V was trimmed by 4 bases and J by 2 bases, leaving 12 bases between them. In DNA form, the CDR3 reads TGTGCCATCAGTGCCTCAGGGGCGGCCTACAATGAGCAGTTCTTC. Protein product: CAISASGAAYNEQFF.

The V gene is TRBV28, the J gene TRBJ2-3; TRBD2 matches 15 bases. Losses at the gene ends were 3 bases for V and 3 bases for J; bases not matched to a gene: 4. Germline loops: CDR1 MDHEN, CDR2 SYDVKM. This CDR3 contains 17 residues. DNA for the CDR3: TGTGCCAGCAGTTTGGGGACTAGCGGGAGGAGGACAGATACGCAGTATTTT. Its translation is CASSLGTSGRRTDTQYF.

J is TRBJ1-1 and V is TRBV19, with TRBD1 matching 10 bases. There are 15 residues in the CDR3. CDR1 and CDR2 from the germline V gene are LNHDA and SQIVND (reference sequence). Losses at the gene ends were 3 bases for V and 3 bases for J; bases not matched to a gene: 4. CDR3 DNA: TGTGCCAGTAGTATCCAGGACAGGGGGGACACTGAAGCTTTCTTT. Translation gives CASSIQDRGDTEAFF. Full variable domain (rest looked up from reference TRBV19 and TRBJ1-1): DGGITQSPKYLFRKEGQNVTLSCEQNLNHDAMYWYRQDPGQGLRLIYYSQIVNDFQKGDIAEGYSVSREKKESFPLTVTSAQKNPTAFYLCASSIQDRGDTEAFFGQGTRLTVV.

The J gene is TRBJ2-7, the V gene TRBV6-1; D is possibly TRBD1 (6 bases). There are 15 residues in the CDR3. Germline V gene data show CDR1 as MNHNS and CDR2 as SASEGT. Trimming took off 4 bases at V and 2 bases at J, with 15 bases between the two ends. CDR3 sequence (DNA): TGTGCCAGCAGTGCGAAAAGGGGGTACGCCTACGAGCAGTACTTC. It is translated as CASSAKRGYAYEQYF.

CDR3 region: CASRGPGTGGNEQFF. The CDR3 DNA reads as TGTGCCAGCAGAGGACCCGGGACAGGGGGCAATGAGCAGTTCTTC. J is TRBJ2-1 and V is TRBV25-1; TRBD1 matches at 11 bases. V lost 6 bases, J lost 6 bases, and 7 bases stayed unmatched. The CDR3 extends over 15 amino acids. In germline, CDR1 is MGHDK, CDR2 SYGVNS.

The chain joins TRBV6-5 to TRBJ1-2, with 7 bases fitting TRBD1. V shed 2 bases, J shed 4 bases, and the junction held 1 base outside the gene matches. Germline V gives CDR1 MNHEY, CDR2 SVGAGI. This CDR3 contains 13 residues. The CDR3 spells CASSYDRVYGYTF. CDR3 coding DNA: TGTGCCAGCAGTTACGACAGGGTCTATGGCTACACCTTC.

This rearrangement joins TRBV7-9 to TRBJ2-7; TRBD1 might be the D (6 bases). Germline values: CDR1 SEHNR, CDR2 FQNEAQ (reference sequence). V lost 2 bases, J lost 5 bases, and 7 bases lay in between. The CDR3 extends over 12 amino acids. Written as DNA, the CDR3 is TGTGCCAGCAGCTTATCAGGGGACGAGCAGTACTTC. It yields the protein CASSLSGDEQYF.

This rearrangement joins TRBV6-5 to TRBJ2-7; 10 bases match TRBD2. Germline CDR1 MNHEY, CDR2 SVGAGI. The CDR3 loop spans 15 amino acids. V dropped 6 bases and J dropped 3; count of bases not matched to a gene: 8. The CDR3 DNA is TGTGCCAGCAGCTGGAGCGGGAGGGCCCGCTACGAGCAGTACTTC. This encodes CASSWSGRARYEQYF.

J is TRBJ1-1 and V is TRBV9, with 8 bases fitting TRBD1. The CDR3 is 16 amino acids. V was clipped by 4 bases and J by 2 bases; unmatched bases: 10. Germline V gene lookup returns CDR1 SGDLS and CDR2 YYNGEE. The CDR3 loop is CASSPQGQVLNTEAFF. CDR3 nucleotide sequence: TGTGCCAGCAGCCCCCAGGGACAGGTTTTAAACACTGAAGCTTTCTTT.

CDR3 protein: CASIQSGNGYTF. CDR3 DNA: TGTGCCAGCATCCAATCCGGGAATGGCTACACCTTC. This chain joins TRBV28 and TRBJ1-2; D not resolved. CDR3 size: 12 residues. V lost 7 bases and J 6 bases, leaving 12 bases between the germline ends. CDR1 and CDR2 (germline): MDHEN, SYDVKM.

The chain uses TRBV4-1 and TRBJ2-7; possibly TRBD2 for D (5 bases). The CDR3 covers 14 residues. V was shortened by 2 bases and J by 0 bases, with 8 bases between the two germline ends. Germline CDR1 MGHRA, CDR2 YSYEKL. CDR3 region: CASSQSRDSYEQYF. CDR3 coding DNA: TGCGCCAGCAGCCAATCCCGGGACTCCTACGAGCAGTACTTC.

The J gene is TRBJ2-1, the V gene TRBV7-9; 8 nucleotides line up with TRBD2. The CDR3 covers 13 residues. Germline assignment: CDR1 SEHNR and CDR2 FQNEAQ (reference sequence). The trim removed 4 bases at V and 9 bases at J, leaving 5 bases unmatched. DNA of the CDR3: TGTGCCAGCAGCTCCAAACTAGCGGTTGAGCAGTTCTTC. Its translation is CASSSKLAVEQFF.